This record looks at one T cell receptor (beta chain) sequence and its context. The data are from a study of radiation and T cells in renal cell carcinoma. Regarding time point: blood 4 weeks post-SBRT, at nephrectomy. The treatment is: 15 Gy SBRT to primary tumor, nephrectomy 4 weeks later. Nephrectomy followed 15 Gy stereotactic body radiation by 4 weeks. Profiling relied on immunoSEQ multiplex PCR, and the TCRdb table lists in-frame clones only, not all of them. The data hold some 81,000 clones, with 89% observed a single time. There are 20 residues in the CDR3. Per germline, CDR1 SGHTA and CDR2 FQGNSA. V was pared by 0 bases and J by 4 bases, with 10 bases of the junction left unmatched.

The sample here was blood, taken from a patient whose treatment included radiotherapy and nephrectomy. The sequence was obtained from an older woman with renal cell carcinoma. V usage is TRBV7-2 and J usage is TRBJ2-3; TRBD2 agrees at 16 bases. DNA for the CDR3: TGTGCCAGCAGCTTAGCGGTCGCGGGACTAGCGGGGGGGATGGCAGATACGCAGTATTTT. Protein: CASSLAVAGLAGGMADTQYF.